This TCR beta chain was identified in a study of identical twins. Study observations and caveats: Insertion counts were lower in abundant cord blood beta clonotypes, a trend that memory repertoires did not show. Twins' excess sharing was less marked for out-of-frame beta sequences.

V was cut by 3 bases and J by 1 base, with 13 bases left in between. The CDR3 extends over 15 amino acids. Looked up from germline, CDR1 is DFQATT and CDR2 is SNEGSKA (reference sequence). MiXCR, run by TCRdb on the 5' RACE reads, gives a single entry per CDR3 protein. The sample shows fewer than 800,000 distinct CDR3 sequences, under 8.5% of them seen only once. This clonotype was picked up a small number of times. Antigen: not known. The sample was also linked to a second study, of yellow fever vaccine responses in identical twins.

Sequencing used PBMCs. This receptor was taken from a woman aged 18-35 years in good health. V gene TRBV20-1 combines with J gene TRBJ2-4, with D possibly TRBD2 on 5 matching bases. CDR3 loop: CSASASPGAKNIQYF. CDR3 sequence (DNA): TGCAGTGCTAGCGCTTCTCCGGGGGCCAAAAACATTCAGTACTTC.